This T cell receptor beta chain was sequenced for a study of T cell responses to AZD1222 COVID-19 vaccine. Clones were read by immunoSEQ multiplex PCR, and TCRdb kept only the in-frame ones, dropping some. In the table there are around 120,000 clones, 70% to 90% of which are singletons. Turning to this clone: What it binds is unknown.

Points from the study as a whole: Clonal diversity was possibly underestimated, and white British individuals and females predominated among donors. A rise in Spike-specific TCR breadth and depth followed two AZD1222 doses. There were repertoire samples only from the period after the peak T cell response. The study identified only six AZD1222 recipients as seropositive at baseline.

The TCR was taken from an adult in good health. The sample was peripheral blood, taken on day 0 of AZD1222 vaccination.

The CDR3, as DNA: TGTGCCATCAGAGCTCCCGTCGGTACGCAGTATTTT. Translated: CAIRAPVGTQYF. This sequence joins TRBV10-3 and TRBJ2-3; D uncertain. V dropped 6 bases and J dropped 8 bases, with 12 bases sitting between them. Per germline, CDR1 ENHRY and CDR2 SYGVKD. CDR3 length equals 12 residues.